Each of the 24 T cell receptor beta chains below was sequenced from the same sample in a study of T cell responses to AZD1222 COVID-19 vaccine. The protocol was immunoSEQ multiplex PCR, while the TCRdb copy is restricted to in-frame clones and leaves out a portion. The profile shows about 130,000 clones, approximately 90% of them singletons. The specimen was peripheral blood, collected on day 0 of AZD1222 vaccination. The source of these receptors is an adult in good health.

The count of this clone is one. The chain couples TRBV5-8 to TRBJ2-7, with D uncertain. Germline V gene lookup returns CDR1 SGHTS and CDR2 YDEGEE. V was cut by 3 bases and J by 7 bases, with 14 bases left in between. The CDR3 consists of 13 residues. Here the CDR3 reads CASSWGHMGEQYF. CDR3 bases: TGTGCCAGCAGCTGGGGTCATATGGGTGAGCAGTACTTC.

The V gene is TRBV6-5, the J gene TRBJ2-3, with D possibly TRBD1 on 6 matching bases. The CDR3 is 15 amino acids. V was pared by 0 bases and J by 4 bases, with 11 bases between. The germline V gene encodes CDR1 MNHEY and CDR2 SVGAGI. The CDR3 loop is CASSYSKQGPDTQYF. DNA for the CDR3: TGTGCCAGCAGTTACTCGAAACAGGGCCCAGATACGCAGTATTTT.

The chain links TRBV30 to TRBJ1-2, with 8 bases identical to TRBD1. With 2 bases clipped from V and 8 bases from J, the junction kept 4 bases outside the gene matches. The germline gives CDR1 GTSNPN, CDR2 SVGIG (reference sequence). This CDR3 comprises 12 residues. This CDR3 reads CAWSLTGEGYTF. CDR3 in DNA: TGTGCCTGGAGTTTGACAGGGGAAGGCTACACCTTC.

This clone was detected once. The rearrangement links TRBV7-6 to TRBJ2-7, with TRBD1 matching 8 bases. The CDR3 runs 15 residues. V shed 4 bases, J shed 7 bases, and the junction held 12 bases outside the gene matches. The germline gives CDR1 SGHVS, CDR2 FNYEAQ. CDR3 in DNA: TGTGCCAGCAGCTCCCCGGGACAGGCGGTGAGGGAGCAGTACTTC. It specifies CASSSPGQAVREQYF.

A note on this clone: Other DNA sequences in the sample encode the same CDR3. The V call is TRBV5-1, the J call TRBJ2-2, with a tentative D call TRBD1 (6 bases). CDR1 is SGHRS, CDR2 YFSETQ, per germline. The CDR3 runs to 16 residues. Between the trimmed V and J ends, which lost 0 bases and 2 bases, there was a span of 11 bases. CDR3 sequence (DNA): TGCGCCAGCAGCTTGGAAGGGGGAGCTAACACCGGGGAGCTGTTTTTT. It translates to CASSLEGGANTGELFF.

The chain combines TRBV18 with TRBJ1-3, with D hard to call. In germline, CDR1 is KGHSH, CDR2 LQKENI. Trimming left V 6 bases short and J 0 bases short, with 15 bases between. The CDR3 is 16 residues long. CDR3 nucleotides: TGTGCCAGCTCGTTACCACCAGCCGTCTCTGGAAACACCATATATTTT. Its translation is CASSLPPAVSGNTIYF.

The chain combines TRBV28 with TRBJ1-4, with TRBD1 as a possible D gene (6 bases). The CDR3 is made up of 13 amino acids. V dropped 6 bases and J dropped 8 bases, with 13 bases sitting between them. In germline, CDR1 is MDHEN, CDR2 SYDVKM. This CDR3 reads CASSTGGEEKLFF. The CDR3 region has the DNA TGTGCCAGCAGCACTGGGGGCGAAGAAAAACTGTTTTTT.

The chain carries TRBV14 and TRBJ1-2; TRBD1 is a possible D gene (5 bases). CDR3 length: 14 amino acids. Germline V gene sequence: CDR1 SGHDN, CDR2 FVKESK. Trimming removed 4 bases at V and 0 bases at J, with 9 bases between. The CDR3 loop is CASSRGLPNYGYTF. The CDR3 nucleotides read TGTGCCAGCAGCCGGGGACTTCCTAACTATGGCTACACCTTC.

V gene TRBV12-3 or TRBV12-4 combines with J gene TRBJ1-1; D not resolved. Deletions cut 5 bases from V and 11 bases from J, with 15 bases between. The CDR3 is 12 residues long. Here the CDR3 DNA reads TGTGCCAGCAGTCCTTCGCGGCCGGTGGCTTTCTTT. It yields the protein CASSPSRPVAFF.

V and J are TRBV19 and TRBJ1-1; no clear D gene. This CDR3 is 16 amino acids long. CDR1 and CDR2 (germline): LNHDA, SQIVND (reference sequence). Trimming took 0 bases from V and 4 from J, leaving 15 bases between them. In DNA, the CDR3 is TGTGCCAGTAGTATAGAGGCAGGCAAGCTAGGCACTGAAGCTTTCTTT. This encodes CASSIEAGKLGTEAFF. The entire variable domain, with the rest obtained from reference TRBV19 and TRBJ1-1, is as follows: DGGITQSPKYLFRKEGQNVTLSCEQNLNHDAMYWYRQDPGQGLRLIYYSQIVNDFQKGDIAEGYSVSREKKESFPLTVTSAQKNPTAFYLCASSIEAGKLGTEAFFGQGTRLTVV.

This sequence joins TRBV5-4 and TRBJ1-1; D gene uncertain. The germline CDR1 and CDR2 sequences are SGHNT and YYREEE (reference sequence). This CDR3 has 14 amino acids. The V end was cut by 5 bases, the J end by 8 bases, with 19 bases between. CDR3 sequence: CASSPQLTGTEAFF. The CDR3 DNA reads TGTGCCAGCAGTCCACAGCTCACGGGAACGGAAGCTTTCTTT.

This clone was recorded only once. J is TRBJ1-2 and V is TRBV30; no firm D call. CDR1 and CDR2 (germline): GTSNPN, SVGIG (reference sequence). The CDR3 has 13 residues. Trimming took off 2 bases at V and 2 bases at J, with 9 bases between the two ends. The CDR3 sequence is CAWSPGHNYGYTF. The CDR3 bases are TGTGCCTGGAGTCCGGGCCACAACTATGGCTACACCTTC.

The CDR3 DNA sequence: TGTGCCAGCAGCCCACAGGGGGCACAGCCCCAGCATTTT. Its protein is CASSPQGAQPQHF. V usage is TRBV7-2 and J usage is TRBJ1-5; the match to TRBD1 covers 9 bases. This CDR3 contains 13 residues. The germline V gene has CDR1 SGHTA and CDR2 FQGNSA. V lost 5 bases, J lost 7 bases, and 3 bases stayed unmatched.

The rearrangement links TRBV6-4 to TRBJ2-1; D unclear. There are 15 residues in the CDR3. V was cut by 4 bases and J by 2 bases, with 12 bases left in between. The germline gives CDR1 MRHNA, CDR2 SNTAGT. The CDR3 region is CASSVSGEPYNEQFF. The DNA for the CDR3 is TGTGCCAGCAGTGTATCTGGGGAACCCTACAATGAGCAGTTCTTC.

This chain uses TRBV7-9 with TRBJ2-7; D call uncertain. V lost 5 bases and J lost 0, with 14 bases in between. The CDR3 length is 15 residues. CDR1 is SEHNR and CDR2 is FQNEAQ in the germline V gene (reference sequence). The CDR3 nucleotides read TGTGCCAGCAGCCCCCCGATCCCCATCTCCTACGAGCAGTACTTC. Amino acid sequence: CASSPPIPISYEQYF.

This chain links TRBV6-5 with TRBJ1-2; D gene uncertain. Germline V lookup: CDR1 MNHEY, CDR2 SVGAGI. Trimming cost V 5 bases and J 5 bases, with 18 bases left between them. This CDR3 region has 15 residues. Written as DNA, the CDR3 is TGTGCCAGCAGTAGTAGCGCAGCCTCCGGGTATGGCTACACCTTC. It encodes CASSSSAASGYGYTF.

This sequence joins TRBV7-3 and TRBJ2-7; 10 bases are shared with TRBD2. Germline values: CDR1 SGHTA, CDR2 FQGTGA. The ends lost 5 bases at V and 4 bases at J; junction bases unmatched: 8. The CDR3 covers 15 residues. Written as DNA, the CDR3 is TGTGCCAGCAGCCCTCTAGCGGGAGCACTGTACGAGCAGTACTTC. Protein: CASSPLAGALYEQYF.

CDR3 protein: CASSVAGRGLNQPQHF. The CDR3 region has the DNA TGTGCCAGCAGCGTAGCGGGGAGGGGCCTCAATCAGCCCCAGCATTTT. The chain is built from TRBV9 and TRBJ1-5, with D possibly matching TRBD1 (5 bases). The CDR3 is made up of 16 amino acids. Germline V lookup: CDR1 SGDLS, CDR2 YYNGEE. Trimming took off 0 bases at V and 3 bases at J, with 13 bases between the two ends. The full variable domain, completed using reference TRBV9 and TRBJ1-5, is DSGVTQTPKHLITATGQRVTLRCSPRSGDLSVYWYQQSLDQGLQFLIQYYNGEERAKGNILERFSAQQFPDLHSELNLSSLELGDSALYFCASSVAGRGLNQPQHFGDGTRLSIL.

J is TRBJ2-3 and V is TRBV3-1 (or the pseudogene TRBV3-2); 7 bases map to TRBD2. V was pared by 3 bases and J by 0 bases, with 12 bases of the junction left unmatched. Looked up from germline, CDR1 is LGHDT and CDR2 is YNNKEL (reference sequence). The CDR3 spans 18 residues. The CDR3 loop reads CASSQLPGRDESTDTQYF. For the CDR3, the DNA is TGTGCCAGCAGCCAGCTCCCTGGGAGGGATGAGAGCACAGATACGCAGTATTTT.

CDR3 loop: CATSDTGQGVVRNEQFF. CDR3 nucleotide sequence: TGTGCCACCAGTGACACGGGACAGGGCGTCGTTCGCAATGAGCAGTTCTTC. The V call is TRBV24-1, the J call TRBJ2-1, with TRBD1 matching over 9 bases. CDR3 length: 17 amino acids. The trim removed 4 bases at V and 6 bases at J, leaving 12 bases unmatched. Germline lookup yields CDR1 KGHDR and CDR2 SFDVKD.

In DNA form, the CDR3 reads TGTGCCAGCAGCCTTACTACGACAGGGGGCGCCGGCTACACCTTC. This gives the protein CASSLTTTGGAGYTF. The V and J genes are TRBV7-3 and TRBJ1-2; TRBD1 matches 10 bases. V lost 5 bases to trimming and J lost 8 bases; unmatched junction nucleotides: 11. Per the germline V gene, CDR1 is SGHTA and CDR2 is FQGTGA. CDR3 size: 15 residues.

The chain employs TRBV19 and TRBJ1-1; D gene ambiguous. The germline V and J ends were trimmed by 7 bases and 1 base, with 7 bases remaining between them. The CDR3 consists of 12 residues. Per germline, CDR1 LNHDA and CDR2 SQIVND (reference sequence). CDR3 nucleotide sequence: TGTGCCAGTAAGGTCAGGAACACTGAAGCTTTCTTT. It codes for CASKVRNTEAFF.

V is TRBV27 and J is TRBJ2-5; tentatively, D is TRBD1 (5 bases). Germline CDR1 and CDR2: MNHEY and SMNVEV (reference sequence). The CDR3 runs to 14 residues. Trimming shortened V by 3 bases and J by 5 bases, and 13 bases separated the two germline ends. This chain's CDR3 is CASSFMGPGETQYF. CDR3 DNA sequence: TGTGCCAGCAGTTTTATGGGGCCTGGGGAGACCCAGTACTTC.

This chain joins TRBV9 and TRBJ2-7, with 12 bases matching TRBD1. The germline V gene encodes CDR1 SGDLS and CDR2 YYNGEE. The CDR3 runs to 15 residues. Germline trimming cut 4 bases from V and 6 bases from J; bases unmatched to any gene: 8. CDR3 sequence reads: CASSFGTGGEGEQYF. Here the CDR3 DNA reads TGTGCCAGCAGCTTTGGGACAGGGGGCGAAGGCGAGCAGTACTTC. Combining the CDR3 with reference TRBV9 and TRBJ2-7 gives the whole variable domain DSGVTQTPKHLITATGQRVTLRCSPRSGDLSVYWYQQSLDQGLQFLIQYYNGEERAKGNILERFSAQQFPDLHSELNLSSLELGDSALYFCASSFGTGGEGEQYFGPGTRLTVT.